One sample yielded the 27 T cell receptor beta chains listed below, sequenced in a study of CD8+ T cells in alopecia areata. Treatment here: oral pan-JAK inhibitor, 5-10 mg twice daily. It was cDNA, reverse transcribed from extracted RNA, that served as the sequencing template. Some clones are missing from TCRdb's copy, which holds only in-frame ones; the method was immunoSEQ multiplex PCR. The table shows 180,000 or so clones, with roughly 46% occurring only once. The material was CD8+ T cells sorted from blood, obtained at week 52, from a patient treated with tofacitinib. The receptors were sampled from a human donor with alopecia areata.

The rearrangement joins TRBV27 to TRBJ2-1, with D hard to call. Germline V gene lookup returns CDR1 MNHEY and CDR2 SMNVEV (reference sequence). The V end lost 2 bases, the J end lost 6 bases, and 8 bases lay between the germline ends. CDR3 size: 13 residues. The CDR3 sequence: CASSLPSPNEQFF. Here the CDR3 DNA reads TGTGCCAGCAGTTTACCCTCACCCAATGAGCAGTTCTTC.

This sequence joins TRBV5-6 and TRBJ2-7, with D tentatively TRBD2 (6 bases). The CDR3 consists of 14 residues. Germline V gene data show CDR1 as SGHDT and CDR2 as YYEEEE. V was trimmed by 4 bases and J by 4 bases, leaving 15 bases between them. The CDR3 protein is CASSPGDGAYEQYF. CDR3 bases: TGTGCCAGCAGCCCGGGGGACGGCGCTTACGAGCAGTACTTC. The entire variable domain, with the rest obtained from reference TRBV5-6 and TRBJ2-7, is as follows: DAGVTQSPTHLIKTRGQQVTLRCSPKSGHDTVSWYQQALGQGPQFIFQYYEEEERQRGNFPDRFSGHQFPNYSSELNVNALLLGDSALYLCASSPGDGAYEQYFGPGTRLTVT.

This chain links TRBV9 with TRBJ1-4, with 7 bases aligning to TRBD1. With V trimmed by 3 bases and J by 7 bases, 6 bases remained unmatched. CDR1 SGDLS and CDR2 YYNGEE come from the germline V gene. CDR3 length equals 14 residues. CDR3 in amino acids: CASSAGGLGEKLFF. The CDR3 DNA is TGTGCCAGCAGCGCAGGGGGTCTGGGTGAAAAACTGTTTTTT.

The sample holds a few counts of this clone. The rearrangement uses TRBV14 and TRBJ2-1; D gene uncertain. This CDR3 comprises 15 residues. Germline-derived CDR1 and CDR2 are SGHDN and FVKESK. V lost 0 bases and J lost 4, with 10 bases in between. The CDR3 sequence: CASSQDSWGYNEQFF. CDR3 coding DNA: TGTGCCAGCAGCCAAGACAGTTGGGGATACAATGAGCAGTTCTTC.

The chain is built from TRBV5-6 and TRBJ1-1, with unresolved D. Germline loops: CDR1 SGHDT, CDR2 YYEEEE. This CDR3 has 12 residues. V shed 1 base and J shed 6 bases, with 7 bases lying between them. Here the CDR3 DNA reads TGTGCCAGCAGCTTGAACAGCCCTGAAGCTTTCTTT. Its translation: CASSLNSPEAFF.

This chain connects TRBV27 to TRBJ1-1, with D possibly TRBD1 on 5 matching bases. Trimming took 6 bases from V and 1 from J, leaving 21 bases between them. This CDR3 region has 17 residues. From germline, CDR1 is MNHEY and CDR2 SMNVEV (reference sequence). CDR3 DNA sequence: TGTGCCAGCAGCCTTCTAAACGGGGCGGACGCGAACACTGAAGCTTTCTTT. As protein: CASSLLNGADANTEAFF.

This clone showed up just once. This sequence joins TRBV30 and TRBJ1-1; D is possibly TRBD1 (5 bases). Trimming pared 1 base from V and 0 bases from J, leaving 12 bases between. The CDR3 runs to 15 residues. Germline lookup yields CDR1 GTSNPN and CDR2 SVGIG (reference sequence). The CDR3 DNA is TGTGCCTGGAGTGAAGGGCAGGGAATGAACACTGAAGCTTTCTTT. This codes for CAWSEGQGMNTEAFF. Together with reference TRBV30 and TRBJ1-1, the CDR3 gives the full variable domain: SQTIHQWPATLVQPVGSPLSLECTVEGTSNPNLYWYRQAAGRGLQLLFYSVGIGQISSEVPQNLSASRPQDRQFILSSKKLLLSDSGFYLCAWSEGQGMNTEAFFGQGTRLTVV.

The chain couples TRBV4-1 to TRBJ1-2; D is unclear. V lost 0 bases and J lost 5, with 10 bases in between. The germline CDR1 and CDR2 sequences are MGHRA and YSYEKL. CDR3 length: 14 amino acids. The CDR3 sequence is CASSQESGSYGYTF. CDR3 coding DNA: TGCGCCAGCAGCCAAGAGTCGGGGTCATATGGCTACACCTTC.

The chain couples TRBV30 to TRBJ1-5; 7 bases align to TRBD1. Germline lookup yields CDR1 GTSNPN and CDR2 SVGIG (reference sequence). This CDR3 contains 16 residues. With V trimmed by 2 bases and J by 0 bases, 7 bases remained unmatched. The CDR3 region is CAWSRARGYSNQPQHF. The DNA for the CDR3 is TGTGCCTGGAGTCGGGCCAGGGGGTATAGCAATCAGCCCCAGCATTTT. The complete variable domain, with remaining parts taken from reference TRBV30 and TRBJ1-5, reads SQTIHQWPATLVQPVGSPLSLECTVEGTSNPNLYWYRQAAGRGLQLLFYSVGIGQISSEVPQNLSASRPQDRQFILSSKKLLLSDSGFYLCAWSRARGYSNQPQHFGDGTRLSIL.

The V gene is TRBV30, the J gene TRBJ1-1; maybe TRBD1 (6 bases). V was cut by 5 bases and J by 3 bases, with 13 bases left in between. Germline V gives CDR1 GTSNPN, CDR2 SVGIG (reference sequence). The CDR3 spans 13 residues. The CDR3: CAWQQGYDTEAFF. The CDR3 coding sequence is TGTGCCTGGCAGCAGGGGTACGACACTGAAGCTTTCTTT.

The chain joins TRBV27 to TRBJ1-4; D gene uncertain. Trimming removed 2 bases from V and 5 bases from J, with 9 bases in between. CDR1 MNHEY and CDR2 SMNVEV come from the germline V gene (reference sequence). The CDR3 contains 14 residues. CDR3 in amino acids: CASSLIGSNEKLFF. The DNA of the CDR3 is TGTGCCAGCAGTTTAATTGGGTCCAATGAAAAACTGTTTTTT.

This clone was recorded a few times. The gene calls are TRBV9 and TRBJ1-6; maybe TRBD1 (6 bases). Germline loops: CDR1 SGDLS, CDR2 YYNGEE. The CDR3 runs to 15 residues. V was trimmed by 1 base and J by 6 bases, leaving 11 bases between them. The CDR3 DNA reads TGTGCCAGCAGCGTACAGGGGAATGCTAATTCACCCCTCCACTTT. Encoded protein: CASSVQGNANSPLHF.

The CDR3 DNA reads TGTGCCAGCAGCTTGGGTGGACTAGGGCTTACGTACGAGCAGTACTTC. Translated, it gives CASSLGGLGLTYEQYF. The rearrangement joins TRBV5-6 to TRBJ2-7; 7 bases fit TRBD2. Per germline, CDR1 SGHDT and CDR2 YYEEEE. V was pared by 0 bases and J by 4 bases, with 10 bases of the junction left unmatched. The CDR3 consists of 16 residues.

CDR3 sequence reads: CASSPGPKEAFF. The CDR3 nucleotides read TGTGCCAGCAGCCCTGGACCGAAAGAAGCTTTCTTT. The chain has TRBV5-6 and TRBJ1-1; no firm D call. The CDR3 has 12 amino acids. From germline, CDR1 is SGHDT and CDR2 YYEEEE. V lost 4 bases and J 8 bases, leaving 12 bases between the germline ends.

V usage is TRBV5-6 and J usage is TRBJ2-1, with 13 bases matching TRBD2. The CDR3 covers 17 residues. Germline trimming cut 4 bases from V and 0 bases from J; bases unmatched to any gene: 4. Germline CDR1 reads SGHDT; CDR2 reads YYEEEE. CDR3 nucleotide sequence: TGTGCCAGCAGCCCCTGGACTAGCGGGGGCTCCTACAATGAGCAGTTCTTC. This sequence encodes CASSPWTSGGSYNEQFF.

The genes are TRBV18 and TRBJ2-1; 9 nucleotides align to TRBD1. Trimming removed 3 bases from V and 3 bases from J; junction bases left unmatched: 3. There are 15 residues in the CDR3. Germline V gives CDR1 KGHSH, CDR2 LQKENI. CDR3 coding DNA: TGTGCCAGCTCACCTGGACAGGGGAACTACAATGAGCAGTTCTTC. Its translation: CASSPGQGNYNEQFF.

The chain uses TRBV7-9 and TRBJ1-6; the D gene is possibly TRBD1 (6 bases). Germline V lookup: CDR1 SEHNR, CDR2 FQNEAQ (reference sequence). This CDR3 contains 15 residues. The V gene lost 4 bases and the J gene lost 5 bases, with 12 bases spanning the gap. The CDR3 nucleotides read TGTGCCAGCAGCTCGACGGGACATAATAATTCACCCCTCCACTTT. Translating it yields CASSSTGHNNSPLHF.

This chain connects TRBV27 to TRBJ1-5; 8 nucleotides line up with TRBD1. CDR3 length equals 14 residues. CDR1 and CDR2 from the germline V gene are MNHEY and SMNVEV (reference sequence). J gave up 2 bases and V 7 bases, and 4 bases lay outside the gene matches. CDR3 protein: CASTSTGGNQPQHF. The CDR3 DNA follows: TGTGCCAGCACCTCGACAGGGGGCAATCAGCCCCAGCATTTT.

This clone has more than one count but fewer than ten. The chain employs TRBV7-8 and TRBJ2-2; D possibly corresponds to TRBD2 (5 bases). This CDR3 spans 14 amino acids. V was cut by 4 bases and J by 9 bases, with 15 bases left in between. The germline V gene has CDR1 SGHVS and CDR2 FQNEAQ. CDR3 nucleotide sequence: TGTGCCAGCAGCTCGCACCTAGCATACAGGGAGCTGTTTTTT. As protein: CASSSHLAYRELFF.

This clone was detected only a few times. The gene calls are TRBV29-1 and TRBJ2-5; D ambiguous. From germline, CDR1 is SQVTM and CDR2 ANQGSEA. The CDR3 extends over 13 amino acids. V lost 6 bases, J lost 0 bases, and 11 bases lay in between. CDR3 sequence reads: CSVVPGNQETQYF. The CDR3 coding sequence is TGCAGCGTCGTACCTGGGAACCAAGAGACCCAGTACTTC.

This chain connects TRBV2 to TRBJ2-7; weak D call: TRBD1 (6 bases). Trimming took 6 bases from V and 1 from J, leaving 22 bases between them. The CDR3 has 17 amino acids. Germline lookup yields CDR1 SNHLY and CDR2 FYNNEI. CDR3 residues: CASSDLAAKQGSYEQYF. The CDR3 DNA reads TGTGCCAGCAGCGATCTAGCCGCTAAACAGGGTTCCTACGAGCAGTACTTC.

V gene TRBV14 combines with J gene TRBJ2-7; D is unresolved. V was trimmed by 1 base and J by 2 bases, leaving 9 bases between them. CDR1 is SGHDN and CDR2 is FVKESK in the germline V gene. There are 14 residues in the CDR3. The CDR3 sequence is CASSQVIGPYEQYF. The CDR3 DNA follows: TGTGCCAGCAGCCAAGTAATAGGGCCCTACGAGCAGTACTTC.

The CDR3 nucleotides read TGTGCCAGCAGTTTCCTCGAGGGCACTGAAGCTTTCTTT. Translating it yields CASSFLEGTEAFF. V and J are TRBV27 and TRBJ1-1; D not resolved. Germline V gene lookup returns CDR1 MNHEY and CDR2 SMNVEV (reference sequence). CDR3 length: 13 residues. The V end lost 3 bases, the J end lost 4 bases, and 9 bases lay between the germline ends.

This clone appeared a few times. V and J are TRBV27 and TRBJ2-1; D is ambiguous. Germline CDR1 MNHEY, CDR2 SMNVEV (reference sequence). The CDR3 has 13 residues. Deletions cut 6 bases from V and 6 bases from J, with 12 bases between. CDR3 loop: CASSHDLPNEQFF. CDR3 sequence (DNA): TGTGCCAGCAGCCATGACCTGCCCAATGAGCAGTTCTTC.

This clone was counted a few times. This sequence joins TRBV7-8 and TRBJ2-2; D remains ambiguous. The CDR3 covers 14 residues. Germline values: CDR1 SGHVS, CDR2 FQNEAQ. Trimming pared 4 bases from V and 2 bases from J, leaving 8 bases between. The CDR3 sequence is CASSSSGNTGELFF. CDR3 DNA: TGTGCCAGCAGCTCCTCTGGAAACACCGGGGAGCTGTTTTTT.

CDR3 region: CASSGDSQETQYF. For the CDR3, the DNA is TGTGCCAGCAGCGGGGACAGCCAAGAGACCCAGTACTTC. The chain couples TRBV11-2 to TRBJ2-5, with 7 bases lining up with TRBD1. Germline lookup yields CDR1 SGHAT and CDR2 FQNNGV. The CDR3 extends over 13 amino acids. The V segment lost 5 bases and the J segment 1 base; nucleotides outside the gene matches: 1.

V usage is TRBV6-6 and J usage is TRBJ1-5; unclear D gene. This CDR3 comprises 15 residues. CDR1 and CDR2 from the germline V gene are MNHNY and SVGAGI (reference sequence). Trimming stripped 5 bases from V and 4 bases from J, with 15 bases between. The CDR3 nucleotides read TGTGCCAGCAGTCCTCCTTCCAATCTAAATCAGCCCCAGCATTTT. It codes for CASSPPSNLNQPQHF.